This T cell receptor (beta chain) was retrieved from a study of T cells in localized non-small cell lung cancer. Findings of the study overall: Because researchers sequenced only one region of the tumor, heterogeneity is still possible. Clonality of T cells reached its maximum in uninvolved adjacent lung, surpassing tumor. Within adjacent lung there appeared a median approximately 59 of the top 100 tumor clones. Greater blood T cell density accompanied longer overall survival.

The protocol was immunoSEQ multiplex PCR, while the TCRdb copy is restricted to in-frame clones and leaves out a portion. Altogether around 92,000 clones are present, approximately 91% being singletons, with the ten largest covering roughly 4.3%. Turning to this clone: Its antigen is unidentified.

There are 15 residues in the CDR3. V was clipped by 2 bases and J by 8 bases; unmatched bases: 8. Germline values: CDR1 SGHAT, CDR2 FQNNGV. The sample was PBMCs, taken before any cancer treatment. This sequence was found in a woman between 35 and 70 years old with stage II squamous cell lung carcinoma. V is TRBV11-2 and J is TRBJ1-4; 7 bases fit TRBD1. CDR3 region: CASSLQGGFGEKLFF. The DNA of the CDR3 is TGTGCCAGCAGCTTACAAGGGGGCTTCGGCGAAAAACTGTTTTTT. The complete variable domain, with remaining parts taken from reference TRBV11-2 and TRBJ1-4, reads EAGVAQSPRYKIIEKRQSVAFWCNPISGHATLYWYQQILGQGPKLLIQFQNNGVVDDSQLPKDRFSAERLKGVDSTLKIQPAKLEDSAVYLCASSLQGGFGEKLFFGSGTQLSVL.